This TCR beta chain was captured in a study of blood T cells in healthy people across ages. Overall study results and limits: Shifts in expanded clonotypes may have been confounded by donor CMV status, which was unknown.

For every donor, a draw yielded roughly 9.3 milliliters of peripheral blood. Of note for this clonotype: Its antigen is currently unknown.

Then a second PCR, running about 6 to 12 cycles, was carried out with a sample-barcoded 5' primer and a J-beta primer mix. Tags on each cDNA molecule came from a template-switch adaptor with 12 random nucleotides. Every individual sample yielded 2.5 million or more paired-end reads (each containing CDR3). TCRdb passed the 5' RACE reads through MiXCR, listing each CDR3 protein once. The repertoire includes hundreds of thousands of distinct CDR3 sequences, about 30% of them detected once, and more than 15% sits in the top ten. J was trimmed by 8 bases and V by 2 bases; bases with no gene match: 2. CDR3 length: 12 residues. The V gene's germline CDR1 is DFQATT and CDR2 SNEGSKA (reference sequence).

Sequenced material: blood. This sequence originates from an elderly woman in good health. V usage is TRBV20-1 and J usage is TRBJ1-2; 10 positions agree with TRBD1. This CDR3 reads CSARMGQGGYTF. The CDR3 bases are TGCAGTGCTAGAATGGGACAGGGGGGCTACACCTTC.